The clone carrying this TCR beta chain was recorded at least ten times. The CDR3 is 13 amino acids. Per the germline V gene, CDR1 is DFQATT and CDR2 is SNEGSKA (reference sequence). Trimming at V came to 6 bases and at J to 2 bases, leaving 7 bases not matched to a gene. The sample originates from a study of T cells in Graves' hyperthyroidism and ophthalmopathy. Study background: It was at initial diagnosis, before any treatment, that peripheral blood was collected.

TCR beta CDR3 region amplification was performed from RNA transcripts. When the TCR CDR3 underwent first-round RT-PCR, the HTBI primer set was used. TCRdb redid the calling of the multiplex PCR reads with MiXCR, one entry per CDR3 protein. The table has some 250,000 distinct CDR3 sequences, more than 12% seen once. The receptor was isolated from a woman aged 40 to 49 with Graves' hyperthyroidism that later progressed to Graves' ophthalmopathy. V gene TRBV20-1 combines with J gene TRBJ2-7; 7 nucleotides agree with TRBD1. Sequencing was performed on blood. CDR3 DNA: TGCAGTGCACATGACAGGGAACCCTACGAGCAGTACTTC. It codes for CSAHDREPYEQYF.